This TCR beta chain was recovered during a study of control samples from healthy donors and cancer patients. CDR1 MGHRA and CDR2 YSYEKL come from the germline V gene. The CDR3 is 13 amino acids. Trimming pared 5 bases from V and 10 bases from J, leaving 15 bases between. Sequencing used immunoSEQ multiplex PCR; TCRdb keeps in-frame clones, though not all of them. The sample yields hundreds of thousands of clones, about four fifths seen once. Sequenced material: PBMCs. The V gene is TRBV4-1, the J gene TRBJ2-1; D is uncertain. The source is a woman aged 55 to 70 with lung cancer. CDR3 bases: TGCGCCAGCAGCGCCTTGTTAGGTCTAGAGCAGTTCTTC. The encoded protein is CASSALLGLEQFF.